Listed below are T cell receptor beta chains from one sample, sequenced in a study of T-cell reconstitution after alpha-beta-depleted transplantation in children. TCRdb passed the PCR reads through MiXCR, listing each CDR3 protein once. The sample carries about 400,000 distinct CDR3 sequences, over 20% recorded once. Sequencing was performed on PBMCs from the stem cell graft donor, taken from the stem cell graft. The receptors stem from a human donor who donated a stem cell graft to a child with acute myeloid leukemia. The CDR3 runs from the conserved cysteine through the conserved F or W. Each record gives: D gene, clone size, J gene, V gene, CDR3 protein, CDR3 DNA. D genes are given only for firm matches. Not every row has a clone size; where given, it reads once, few, many or a size class.

>.|few|TRBJ1-1|TRBV29-1
CSVERTSMNTEAFF
TGCAGCGTTGAACGGACGTCCATGAACACTGAAGCTTTCTTT
>TRBD1|.|TRBJ2-4|TRBV19
CASSIDARGRVNIQYF
TGTGCCAGTAGTATAGATGCCAGGGGGCGGGTAAACATTCAGTACTTC
>.|few|TRBJ2-1|TRBV5-5
CASSLVRGFSRNEQFF
TGTGCCAGCAGCTTGGTTAGGGGTTTCAGTAGGAATGAGCAGTTCTTC
>.|.|TRBJ1-5|TRBV7-9
CASSLDGDFRHF
TGTGCCAGCAGCTTAGATGGGGACTTTCGGCATTTT
>.|.|TRBJ2-2|TRBV6-5
CASSYSDLAAKTGELFF
TGTGCCAGCAGTTACTCGGATCTTGCGGCCAAGACCGGGGAGCTGTTTTTT
>.|few|TRBJ1-2|TRBV9
CASSAPGVGVRDNYGYTF
TGTGCCAGCAGCGCCCCAGGGGTTGGTGTGAGGGACAACTATGGCTACACCTTC
>TRBD2|few|TRBJ2-7|TRBV7-2
CASSLPGGRSSYEQYF
TGTGCCAGCAGCTTACCCGGCGGGAGGAGCTCCTACGAGCAGTACTTC
>.|.|TRBJ1-6|TRBV11-3
CASSLEQALHSPLHF
TGTGCCAGCAGCTTAGAACAGGCACTCCATTCACCCCTCCACTTT
>.|few|TRBJ2-7|TRBV7-2
CASSPHMSGPGEQYF
TGTGCCAGCAGCCCACACATGTCGGGTCCGGGGGAGCAGTACTTC
>.|.|TRBJ2-5|TRBV20-1
CSARSLAQIQETQYF
TGCAGTGCTAGAAGCCTAGCGCAAATCCAAGAGACCCAGTACTTC
>.|few|TRBJ2-7|TRBV6-5
CASSYSPDGASYEQYF
TGTGCCAGCAGTTACTCCCCGGACGGCGCTTCCTACGAGCAGTACTTC
>.|.|TRBJ2-3|TRBV7-2
CASSLRQVTDTQYF
TGTGCCAGCAGCTTAAGGCAGGTCACAGATACGCAGTATTTT
>.|many|TRBJ1-1|TRBV29-1
CSVVPQYGPEAFF
TGCAGCGTTGTCCCTCAATACGGGCCTGAAGCTTTCTTT
>TRBD2|many|TRBJ2-1|TRBV12-3/TRBV12-4
CASSPGREGLQFF
TGTGCCAGCAGTCCCGGGAGGGAGGGCCTGCAGTTCTTC
>TRBD1|few|TRBJ2-7|TRBV9
CASSPAGTALYEQYF
TGTGCCAGCAGTCCTGCCGGGACAGCCCTCTACGAGCAGTACTTC
>TRBD1|many|TRBJ1-4|TRBV29-1
CSAGTAYEKLFF
TGCAGCGCCGGGACAGCCTATGAAAAACTGTTTTTT
>.|.|TRBJ2-3|TRBV10-3
CAISVSSQSTDTQYF
TGTGCCATCAGTGTTTCTAGCCAGAGCACAGATACGCAGTATTTT
>.|many|TRBJ2-3|TRBV20-1
CSARDQGTGSTQYF
TGCAGTGCTAGAGATCAGGGTACGGGGAGTACGCAGTATTTT
>.|few|TRBJ2-2|TRBV7-2
CASSLGPYKNTGELFF
TGTGCCAGCAGCTTGGGGCCATACAAGAACACCGGGGAGCTGTTTTTT
>.|.|TRBJ2-1|TRBV13
CASSPGVQPDEQFF
TGTGCCAGCAGCCCAGGGGTCCAGCCCGATGAGCAGTTCTTC
>.|.|TRBJ1-1|TRBV12-3/TRBV12-4
CASSPRRGKNTEAFF
TGTGCCAGCAGTCCCCGGCGGGGAAAGAACACTGAAGCTTTCTTT
>TRBD1|.|TRBJ2-3|TRBV15
CATSGDRGFTDTQYF
TGTGCCACCAGCGGGGACAGGGGGTTCACAGATACGCAGTATTTT
>.|few|TRBJ1-5|TRBV6-1
CASSDGYNQPQHF
TGTGCCAGCAGTGATGGTTACAATCAGCCCCAGCATTTT
>.|.|TRBJ2-5|TRBV20-1
CSASMAVPNRGETQYF
TGCAGTGCTAGTATGGCGGTCCCGAACCGGGGGGAGACCCAGTACTTC
>.|many|TRBJ2-1|TRBV20-1
CSARVGGAGSYNEQFF
TGCAGTGCTAGAGTTGGAGGGGCCGGCTCCTACAATGAGCAGTTCTTC
>.|many|TRBJ2-1|TRBV20-1
CSARVGLGVYNEQFF
TGCAGTGCTAGAGTGGGGCTAGGCGTCTACAATGAGCAGTTCTTC
>.|many|TRBJ1-2|TRBV7-9
CASSLTIQEVVYGYTF
TGTGCCAGCAGCCTTACCATTCAGGAGGTAGTCTATGGCTACACCTTC
>.|.|TRBJ2-3|TRBV27
CASNGTSTDTQYF
TGTGCCAGCAACGGGACTAGCACAGATACGCAGTATTTT
>TRBD1|.|TRBJ2-7|TRBV7-9
CASSWGTGGFDEQYF
TGTGCCAGCAGCTGGGGGACAGGGGGCTTCGACGAGCAGTACTTC
>.|few|TRBJ2-2|TRBV6-4
CASSRELGTGELFF
TGTGCCAGCTCACGGGAGTTGGGCACCGGGGAGCTGTTTTTT
>.|.|TRBJ1-4|TRBV4-1
CASSQADRDNEKLFF
TGCGCCAGCAGCCAAGCGGACAGAGATAATGAAAAACTGTTTTTT
>.|few|TRBJ2-7|TRBV15
CATSSGLGSSYEQYF
TGTGCCACCAGCAGTGGACTGGGATCATCCTACGAGCAGTACTTC
>.|.|TRBJ2-3|TRBV29-1
CSVIHRVPSTDTQYF
TGCAGCGTTATTCACAGGGTACCTAGCACAGATACGCAGTATTTT
>.|.|TRBJ2-7|TRBV28
CASTYRSQSYEQYF
TGTGCCAGCACCTATCGGAGTCAATCCTACGAGCAGTACTTC
>.|.|TRBJ2-5|TRBV7-2
CASSPRGIQETQYF
TGTGCCAGCAGCCCCCGAGGGATTCAAGAGACCCAGTACTTC
>.|many|TRBJ1-1|TRBV5-1
CASSLLGGEGSEAFF
TGCGCCAGCAGCCTTCTGGGGGGTGAGGGGTCTGAAGCTTTCTTT
>.|.|TRBJ2-3|TRBV15
CATSRDRGWVDTQYF
TGTGCCACCAGCAGAGATCGAGGATGGGTGGATACGCAGTATTTT
>.|.|TRBJ2-7|TRBV6-2/TRBV6-3
CASSYIAAVTYEQYF
TGTGCCAGCAGCTATATAGCGGCAGTTACCTACGAGCAGTACTTC
>.|.|TRBJ2-7|TRBV28
CASSSADRDRGEQYF
TGTGCCAGCAGCTCCGCGGACCGGGACCGGGGGGAGCAGTACTTC
>.|many|TRBJ2-7|TRBV29-1
CSVERDDSYEQYF
TGCAGCGTTGAAAGGGACGACTCCTACGAGCAGTACTTC
>TRBD2|.|TRBJ2-3|TRBV12-3/TRBV12-4
CASTISTSGGRTQYF
TGTGCCAGCACCATTTCGACTAGCGGAGGTCGGACGCAGTATTTT
>TRBD1|.|TRBJ2-1|TRBV12-3/TRBV12-4
CASSSASGTARYNEQFF
TGTGCCAGCAGTTCCGCCTCAGGGACAGCGCGGTACAATGAGCAGTTCTTC
>.|few|TRBJ2-3|TRBV20-1
CSARGAGVDTQYF
TGCAGTGCTAGAGGGGCGGGCGTCGATACGCAGTATTTT
>.|few|TRBJ2-3|TRBV25-1
CASSESRLVSDTQYF
TGTGCCAGCAGTGAATCAAGACTAGTCTCAGATACGCAGTATTTT
>.|.|TRBJ2-6|TRBV3-1
CASTWGSGANVLTF
TGTGCCAGCACTTGGGGCTCTGGGGCCAACGTCCTGACTTTC
>TRBD2|few|TRBJ2-1|TRBV9
CASSGTYRAGASSNEQFF
TGTGCCAGCAGCGGGACCTATAGGGCGGGAGCTTCGAGCAATGAGCAGTTCTTC
>.|.|TRBJ2-1|TRBV18
CASSPSGWHEQFF
TGTGCCAGCTCACCCTCAGGGTGGCACGAGCAGTTCTTC
>.|many|TRBJ2-5|TRBV20-1
CSAVTLQGMKETQYF
TGCAGTGCCGTAACTCTACAGGGTATGAAAGAGACCCAGTACTTC
>TRBD1|few|TRBJ2-7|TRBV6-2/TRBV6-3
CASSQIHRDRGFYEQYF
TGTGCCAGCAGTCAAATCCACCGGGACAGGGGGTTCTACGAGCAGTACTTC
>TRBD2|many|TRBJ2-1|TRBV15
CATSRDRGGLDEQFF
TGTGCCACCAGCAGAGATCGGGGGGGACTCGATGAGCAGTTCTTC
>TRBD2|many|TRBJ2-1|TRBV5-6
CASSLVGLAGEGEQFF
TGTGCCAGCAGCTTGGTGGGACTAGCGGGAGAGGGTGAGCAGTTCTTC
>TRBD2|.|TRBJ2-7|TRBV7-9
CASSLGVSGSSYEQYF
TGTGCCAGCAGCTTAGGGGTTAGCGGGAGCTCCTACGAGCAGTACTTC
>TRBD2|few|TRBJ2-1|TRBV29-1
CSAKGLAGPNEQFF
TGCAGCGCGAAGGGACTAGCGGGACCCAATGAGCAGTTCTTC
>.|.|TRBJ2-4|TRBV30
CAWSVAVAKNIQYF
TGTGCCTGGAGTGTCGCGGTAGCCAAAAACATTCAGTACTTC
>.|.|TRBJ2-2|TRBV20-1
CSAEGAVPGTGELFF
TGCAGTGCTGAGGGCGCGGTTCCGGGGACCGGGGAGCTGTTTTTT